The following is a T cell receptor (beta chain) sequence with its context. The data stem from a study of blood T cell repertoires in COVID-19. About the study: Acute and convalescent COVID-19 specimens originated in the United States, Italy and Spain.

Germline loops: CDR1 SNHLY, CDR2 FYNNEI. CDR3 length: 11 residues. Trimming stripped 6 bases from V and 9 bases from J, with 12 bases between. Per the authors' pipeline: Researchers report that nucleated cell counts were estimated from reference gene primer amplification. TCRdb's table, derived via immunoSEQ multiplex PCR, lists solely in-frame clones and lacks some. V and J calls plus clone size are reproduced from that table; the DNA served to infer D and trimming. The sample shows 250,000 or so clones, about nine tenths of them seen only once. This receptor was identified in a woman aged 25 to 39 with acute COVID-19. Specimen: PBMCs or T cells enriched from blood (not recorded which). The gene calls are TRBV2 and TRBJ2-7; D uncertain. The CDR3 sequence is CASSPLVGQYF. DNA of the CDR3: TGTGCCAGCAGCCCACTGGTCGGGCAGTACTTC.